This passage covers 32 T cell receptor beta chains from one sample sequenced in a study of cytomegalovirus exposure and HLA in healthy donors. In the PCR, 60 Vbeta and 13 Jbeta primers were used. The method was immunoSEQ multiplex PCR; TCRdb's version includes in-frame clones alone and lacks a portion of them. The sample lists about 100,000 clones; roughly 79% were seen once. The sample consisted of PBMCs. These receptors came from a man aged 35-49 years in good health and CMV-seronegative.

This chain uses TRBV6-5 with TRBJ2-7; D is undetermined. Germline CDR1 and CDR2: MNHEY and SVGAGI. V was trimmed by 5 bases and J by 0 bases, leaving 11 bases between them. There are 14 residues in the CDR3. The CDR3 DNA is TGTGCCAGCAGTACATCCTGGAGCTCCTACGAGCAGTACTTC. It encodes CASSTSWSSYEQYF.

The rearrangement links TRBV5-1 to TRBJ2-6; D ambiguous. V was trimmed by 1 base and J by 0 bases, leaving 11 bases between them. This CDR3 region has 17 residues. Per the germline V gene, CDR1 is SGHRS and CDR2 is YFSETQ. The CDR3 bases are TGCGCCAGCAGCTTGAGCGCCAGCCTCTCTGGGGCCAACGTCCTGACTTTC. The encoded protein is CASSLSASLSGANVLTF.

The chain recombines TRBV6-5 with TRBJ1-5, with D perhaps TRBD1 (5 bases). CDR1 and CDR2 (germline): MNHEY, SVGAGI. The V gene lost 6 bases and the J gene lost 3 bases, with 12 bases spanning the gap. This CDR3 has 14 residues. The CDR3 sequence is CASRGGENNQPQHF. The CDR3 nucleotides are TGTGCCAGCAGGGGGGGGGAGAACAATCAGCCCCAGCATTTT.

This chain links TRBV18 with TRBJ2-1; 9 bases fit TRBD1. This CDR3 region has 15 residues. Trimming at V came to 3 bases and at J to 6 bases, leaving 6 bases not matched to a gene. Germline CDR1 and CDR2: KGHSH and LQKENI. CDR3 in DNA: TGTGCCAGCTCACCCCCGGGACAGGGATTCAATGAGCAGTTCTTC. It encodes CASSPPGQGFNEQFF.

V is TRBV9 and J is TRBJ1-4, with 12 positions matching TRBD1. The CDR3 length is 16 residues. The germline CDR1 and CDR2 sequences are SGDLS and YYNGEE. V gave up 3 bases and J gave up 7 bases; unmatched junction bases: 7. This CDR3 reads CASSARGDRGPEKLFF. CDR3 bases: TGTGCCAGCAGCGCTCGTGGGGACAGGGGGCCTGAAAAACTGTTTTTT. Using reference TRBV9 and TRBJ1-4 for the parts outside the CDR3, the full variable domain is DSGVTQTPKHLITATGQRVTLRCSPRSGDLSVYWYQQSLDQGLQFLIQYYNGEERAKGNILERFSAQQFPDLHSELNLSSLELGDSALYFCASSARGDRGPEKLFFGSGTQLSVL.

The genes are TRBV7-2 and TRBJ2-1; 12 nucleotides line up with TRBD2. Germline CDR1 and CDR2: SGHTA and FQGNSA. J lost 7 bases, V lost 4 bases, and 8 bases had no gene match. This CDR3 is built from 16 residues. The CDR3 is CASSSSSGGVPNEQFF. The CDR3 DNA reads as TGTGCCAGCAGCTCATCTAGCGGGGGGGTTCCTAATGAGCAGTTCTTC.

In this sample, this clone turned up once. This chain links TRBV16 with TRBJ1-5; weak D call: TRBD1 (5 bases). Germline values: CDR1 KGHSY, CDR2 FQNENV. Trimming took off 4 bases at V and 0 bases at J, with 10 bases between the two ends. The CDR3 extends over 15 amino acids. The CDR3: CASSRQRLSNQPQHF. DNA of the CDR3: TGTGCCAGCAGCCGACAGAGACTTAGCAATCAGCCCCAGCATTTT.

Written as DNA, the CDR3 is TGTGCCAGCAGTTATAGTCTCGGGGGGGCCGGAACGCAGTATTTT. Amino acids: CASSYSLGGAGTQYF. The gene calls are TRBV6-6 and TRBJ2-3, with 8 positions matching TRBD2. V lost 3 bases and J lost 9; bases outside the gene matches: 11. The CDR3 has 15 residues. CDR1 is MNHNY, CDR2 SVGAGI, per germline (reference sequence).

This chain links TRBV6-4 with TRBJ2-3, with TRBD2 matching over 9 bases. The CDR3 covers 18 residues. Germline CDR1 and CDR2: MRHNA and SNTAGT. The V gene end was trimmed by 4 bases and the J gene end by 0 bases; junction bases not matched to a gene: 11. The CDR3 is CASSARLAVVPSTDTQYF. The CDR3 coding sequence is TGTGCCAGCAGTGCTCGACTAGCGGTTGTCCCTAGCACAGATACGCAGTATTTT.

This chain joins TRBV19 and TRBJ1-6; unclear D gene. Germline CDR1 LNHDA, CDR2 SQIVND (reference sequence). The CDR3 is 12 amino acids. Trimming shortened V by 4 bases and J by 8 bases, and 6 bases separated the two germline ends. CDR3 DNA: TGTGCCAGTAGTACTTTATATTCACCCCTCCACTTT. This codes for CASSTLYSPLHF.

The CDR3 nucleotides read TGCGCCAGCAGCTTGGGACAGGGGAACACCGGGGAGCTGTTTTTT. This encodes CASSLGQGNTGELFF. The chain combines TRBV5-1 with TRBJ2-2; 7 nucleotides align to TRBD1. The germline CDR1 and CDR2 sequences are SGHRS and YFSETQ. The CDR3 covers 15 residues. V gave up 0 bases and J gave up 1 base; unmatched junction bases: 0.

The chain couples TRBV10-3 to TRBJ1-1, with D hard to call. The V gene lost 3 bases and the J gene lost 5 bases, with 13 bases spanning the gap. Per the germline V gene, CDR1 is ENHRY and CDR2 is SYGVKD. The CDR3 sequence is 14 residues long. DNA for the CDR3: TGTGCCATCAGTGAATTGGGAGTTGGTACTGAAGCTTTCTTT. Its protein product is CAISELGVGTEAFF.

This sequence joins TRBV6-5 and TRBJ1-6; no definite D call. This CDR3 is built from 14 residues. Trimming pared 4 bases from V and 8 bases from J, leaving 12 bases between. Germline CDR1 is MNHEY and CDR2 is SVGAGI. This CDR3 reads CASSFGGAHSPLHF. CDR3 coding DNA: TGTGCCAGCAGTTTTGGAGGAGCCCATTCACCCCTCCACTTT.

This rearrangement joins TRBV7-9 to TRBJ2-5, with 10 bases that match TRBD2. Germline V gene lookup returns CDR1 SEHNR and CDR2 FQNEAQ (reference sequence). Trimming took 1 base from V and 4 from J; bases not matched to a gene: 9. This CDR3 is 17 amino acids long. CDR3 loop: CASSLELAGTRGETQYF. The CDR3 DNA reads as TGTGCCAGCAGCTTAGAACTAGCGGGGACAAGAGGAGAGACCCAGTACTTC.

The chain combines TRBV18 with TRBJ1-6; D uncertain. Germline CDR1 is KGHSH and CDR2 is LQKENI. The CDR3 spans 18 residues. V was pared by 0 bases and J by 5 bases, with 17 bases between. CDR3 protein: CASSPPVGRRPDNSPLHF. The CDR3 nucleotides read TGTGCCAGCTCACCACCTGTCGGGAGAAGGCCCGATAATTCACCCCTCCACTTT.

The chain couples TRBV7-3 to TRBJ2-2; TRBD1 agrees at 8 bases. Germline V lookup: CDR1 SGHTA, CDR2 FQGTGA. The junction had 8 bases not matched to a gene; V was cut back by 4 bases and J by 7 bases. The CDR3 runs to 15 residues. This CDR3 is CASSSQGGTIGELFF. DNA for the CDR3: TGTGCCAGCAGCTCACAGGGGGGAACTATCGGGGAGCTGTTTTTT.

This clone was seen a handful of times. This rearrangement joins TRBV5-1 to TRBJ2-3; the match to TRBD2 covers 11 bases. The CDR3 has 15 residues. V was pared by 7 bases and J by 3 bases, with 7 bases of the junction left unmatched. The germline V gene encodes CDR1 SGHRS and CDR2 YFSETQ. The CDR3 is CASASSGGYTDTQYF. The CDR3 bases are TGCGCCAGCGCCTCTAGCGGGGGGTATACAGATACGCAGTATTTT.

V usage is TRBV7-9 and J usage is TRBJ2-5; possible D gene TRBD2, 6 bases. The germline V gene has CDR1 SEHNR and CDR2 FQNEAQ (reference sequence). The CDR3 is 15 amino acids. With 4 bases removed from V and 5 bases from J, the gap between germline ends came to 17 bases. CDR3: CASSWTGTEGETQYF. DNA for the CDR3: TGTGCCAGCAGCTGGACCGGGACGGAGGGGGAGACCCAGTACTTC. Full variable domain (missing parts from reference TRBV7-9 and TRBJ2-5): DTGVSQNPRHKITKRGQNVTFRCDPISEHNRLYWYRQTLGQGPEFLTYFQNEAQLEKSRLLSDRFSAERPKGSFSTLEIQRTEQGDSAMYLCASSWTGTEGETQYFGPGTRLLVL.

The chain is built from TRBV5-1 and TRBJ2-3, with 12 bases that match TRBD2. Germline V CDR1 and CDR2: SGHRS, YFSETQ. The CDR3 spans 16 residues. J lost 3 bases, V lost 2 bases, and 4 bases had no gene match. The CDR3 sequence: CASSLPSGGDTDTQYF. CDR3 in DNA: TGCGCCAGCAGCTTACCTAGCGGGGGGGATACAGATACGCAGTATTTT.

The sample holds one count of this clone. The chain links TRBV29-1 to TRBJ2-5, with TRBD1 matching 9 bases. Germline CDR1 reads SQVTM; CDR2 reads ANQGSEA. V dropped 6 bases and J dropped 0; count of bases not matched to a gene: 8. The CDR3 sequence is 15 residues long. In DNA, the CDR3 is TGCAGCGTGGGGGGCGGACAGGGGTACCAAGAGACCCAGTACTTC. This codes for CSVGGGQGYQETQYF.

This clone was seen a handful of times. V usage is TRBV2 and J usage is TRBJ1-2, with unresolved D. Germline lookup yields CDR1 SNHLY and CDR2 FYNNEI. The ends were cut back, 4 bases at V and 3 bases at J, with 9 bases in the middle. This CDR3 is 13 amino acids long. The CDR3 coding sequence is TGTGCCAGCAGTGCGGGAGTAGACTATGGCTACACCTTC. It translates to CASSAGVDYGYTF. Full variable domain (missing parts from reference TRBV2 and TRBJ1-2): EPEVTQTPSHQVTQMGQEVILRCVPISNHLYFYWYRQILGQKVEFLVSFYNNEISEKSEIFDDQFSVERPDGSNFTLKIRSTKLEDSAMYFCASSAGVDYGYTFGSGTRLTVV.

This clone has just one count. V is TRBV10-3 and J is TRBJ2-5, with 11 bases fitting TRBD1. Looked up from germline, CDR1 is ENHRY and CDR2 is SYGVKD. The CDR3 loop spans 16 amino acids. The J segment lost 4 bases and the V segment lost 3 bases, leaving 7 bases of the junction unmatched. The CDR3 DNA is TGTGCCATCAGTGACCTGGACAGGGGGCGCAGAGAGACCCAGTACTTC. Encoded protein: CAISDLDRGRRETQYF.

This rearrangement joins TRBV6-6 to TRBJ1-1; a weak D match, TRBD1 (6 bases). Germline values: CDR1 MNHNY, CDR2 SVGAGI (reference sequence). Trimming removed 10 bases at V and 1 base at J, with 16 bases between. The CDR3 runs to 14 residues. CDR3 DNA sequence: TGTGCCACCCGTCGGGGGGGACAGAACACTGAAGCTTTCTTT. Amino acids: CATRRGGQNTEAFF.

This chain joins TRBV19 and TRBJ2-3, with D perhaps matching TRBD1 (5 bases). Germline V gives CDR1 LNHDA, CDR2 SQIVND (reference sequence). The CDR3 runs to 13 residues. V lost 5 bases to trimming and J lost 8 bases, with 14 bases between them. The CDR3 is CASSSPPRGTQYF. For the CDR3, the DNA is TGTGCCAGTAGTTCTCCCCCTAGGGGTACGCAGTATTTT.

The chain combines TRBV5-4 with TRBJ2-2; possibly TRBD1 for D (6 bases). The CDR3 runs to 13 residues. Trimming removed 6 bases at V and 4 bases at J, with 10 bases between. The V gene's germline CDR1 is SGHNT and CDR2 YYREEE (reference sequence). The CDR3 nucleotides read TGTGCCAGCACAGTAGGGGGCACCGGGGAGCTGTTTTTT. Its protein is CASTVGGTGELFF.

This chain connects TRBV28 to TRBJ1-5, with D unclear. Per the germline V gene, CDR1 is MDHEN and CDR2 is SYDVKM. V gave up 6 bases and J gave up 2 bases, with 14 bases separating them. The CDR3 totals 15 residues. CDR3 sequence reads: CASSRGGEGNQPQHF. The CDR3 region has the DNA TGTGCCAGCAGCCGAGGTGGGGAGGGCAATCAGCCCCAGCATTTT.

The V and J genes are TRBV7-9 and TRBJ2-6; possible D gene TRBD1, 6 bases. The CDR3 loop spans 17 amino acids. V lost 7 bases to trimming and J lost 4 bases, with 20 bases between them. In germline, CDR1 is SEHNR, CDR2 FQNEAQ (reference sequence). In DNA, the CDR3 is TGTGCCAGCACCCCTATCCAGGGGATAGGGGGGGCCAACGTCCTGACTTTC. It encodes CASTPIQGIGGANVLTF.

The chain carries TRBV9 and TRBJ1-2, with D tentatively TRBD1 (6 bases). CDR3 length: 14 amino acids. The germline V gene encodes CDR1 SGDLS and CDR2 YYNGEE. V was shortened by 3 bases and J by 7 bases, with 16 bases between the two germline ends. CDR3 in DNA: TGTGCCAGCAGCGCCCAGACAGGTGGCGGTGGCTACACCTTC. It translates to CASSAQTGGGGYTF.

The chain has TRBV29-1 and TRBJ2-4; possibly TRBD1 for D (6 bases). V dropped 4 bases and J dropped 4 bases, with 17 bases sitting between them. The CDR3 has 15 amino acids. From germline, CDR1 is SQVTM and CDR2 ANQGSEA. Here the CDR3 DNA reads TGCAGCGTTGGCTGGGGGCTTGGTAGAAAAAACATTCAGTACTTC. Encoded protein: CSVGWGLGRKNIQYF.

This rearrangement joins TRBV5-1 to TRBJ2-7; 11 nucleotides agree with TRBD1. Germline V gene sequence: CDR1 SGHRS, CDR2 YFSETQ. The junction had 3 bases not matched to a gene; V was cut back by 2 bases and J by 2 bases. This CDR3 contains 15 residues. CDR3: CASSLEGQGAYEQYF. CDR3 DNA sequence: TGCGCCAGCAGCTTAGAGGGACAGGGGGCCTACGAGCAGTACTTC.

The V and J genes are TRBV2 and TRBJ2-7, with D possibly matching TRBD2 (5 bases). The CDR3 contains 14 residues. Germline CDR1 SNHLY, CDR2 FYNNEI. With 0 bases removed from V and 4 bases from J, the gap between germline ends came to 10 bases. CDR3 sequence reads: CASSEAPGRYEQYF. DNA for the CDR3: TGTGCCAGCAGTGAAGCGCCGGGGAGATACGAGCAGTACTTC.

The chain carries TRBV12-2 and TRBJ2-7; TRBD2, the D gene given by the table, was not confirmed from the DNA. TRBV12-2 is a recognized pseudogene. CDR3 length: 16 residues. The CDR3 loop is CASRPLLAARSYEQYF. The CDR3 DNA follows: TGTGCAAGTCGCCCACTTCTAGCGGCCCGCTCCTACGAGCAGTACTTC.